This TCR beta chain stems from a study of T cells in tuberculosis. The CDR3 has 18 amino acids. V lost 3 bases to trimming and J lost 0 bases; unmatched junction nucleotides: 10. The germline gives CDR1 LGHNA, CDR2 YSLEER. Thawed, overnight-rested PBMC were stained with GMM-loaded CD1B tetramer, viability dye and anti-CD3, then sorted. The lipid loaded on the CD1B tetramers was C32 glucose monomycolate from Rhodococcus equi. By share, this clone ranks as medium-sized. The table came from immunoSEQ multiplex PCR; TCRdb's copy has only in-frame clones and leaves some out. Among 60,000 or so clones, around 86% were seen once, and the ten largest hold about 13%.

Sequenced sample: CD1b-GMM tetramer-negative cells sorted from PBMCs. This TCR derives from an adult woman with latent tuberculosis. V usage is TRBV4-3 and J usage is TRBJ2-4; TRBD2 aligns across 8 bases. CDR3 sequence (DNA): TGCGCCAGCAGCCAGGCGGGGGGTGCGTGGCAAGCCAAAAACATTCAGTACTTC. Translating it yields CASSQAGGAWQAKNIQYF.